This T cell receptor (beta chain) was identified in a study of blood T cell repertoires in COVID-19 (TCRdb year 2020). At the level of the whole study: Samples from collaborators originated in the United States, Italy and Spain and spanned both the acute and convalescent phases of COVID-19. The prospective study material was composed of cDNA or gDNA derived from T cells, B-cell-depleted T cells, or PBMCs. Deeply sampled blood TCRbeta repertoires from subjects exposed to, actively infected with, or recovered from COVID-19 were included in the dataset. The repertoires were released in a freely available public database intended as a resource for research on the immune response to SARS-CoV-2. The samples were drawn from the first 160 participants of the ongoing ImmuneRACE study and from 1,254 subjects provided by 6 global collaborators. Nearly every sample came with metadata listing a de-identified subject ID, COVID-19 status, age in years and sex. Where HLA class I and class II types were available, the types were taken from metadata supplied by the sample provider, not from assay-based typing. The study at large found these results: Clinical and demographic metadata were provided uncurated, with the amount varying by source and participant.

This clone showed up just a few times. Its target antigen remains unknown. No per-base quality is available; no much larger clone lies one base away. The immunoSEQ Assay, a bias-controlled multiplex PCR, was used to amplify TCRbeta CDR3 regions from genomic DNA. The original pipeline was this. Nucleated cell counts per sample were estimated from amplification of reference gene primers within the assay. Sequence reads were collapsed and filtered to measure the absolute abundance of every unique TCRbeta CDR3 rearrangement. Productive Simpson clonality was computed per sample as the square root of Simpson's diversity index over productive rearrangements. This is the immuneACCESS table as TCRdb keeps it, with only in-frame sequences that have V and J called. A part of the clones is gone; compared with another copy, unresolved V genes explain less than half, and the rest is unexplained. The V and J calls and clone size were taken over from that table, and D and trimming were inferred from the DNA. Across this sample there are about 340,000 clones, with roughly 89% seen only once. The ten largest make up 3% to 4% of the sample.

Another Seattle source contributed samples from volunteer blood donors who had recovered from COVID-19. The collaborating institutions used their own protocols to collect whole blood in K2EDTA tubes. For TCRbeta analysis, collaborators shipped samples as frozen whole blood, isolated PBMCs, or DNA extracted from either of those sample types. Compared with germline, V lacks 7 bases and J lacks 4 bases; bases without a gene match: 11. Reading from cysteine to phenylalanine, the CDR3 counts 15 amino acids. CDR3 DNA is the only sequence kept; it has 45 bases, read in frame from the first base. CDR1 and CDR2 were assigned from the germline V gene as SNHLY and FYNNEI.

The receptor comes from a woman aged 18-35 years who had recovered from COVID-19. Sequenced sample: peripheral blood. Here the chain combines TRBV2 and TRBJ1-2; 8 middle bases align to TRBD1. The CDR3 reads as follows: CASTANRGEVYGYTF. The DNA sequence is as follows: TGTGCCAGCACAGCCAACAGGGGGGAGGTCTATGGCTACACCTTC.